The clone carrying this T cell receptor (beta chain) was observed at least ten times. Antigen unknown. The germline CDR1 and CDR2 sequences are SGHRS and YFSETQ. This CDR3 has 14 residues. Unmatched junction bases numbered 4, after V lost 2 bases and J lost 9 bases. Cyclophosphamide on days +3 and +4 followed busulfan-fludarabine conditioning and a marrow graft. Measured with immunoSEQ multiplex PCR; TCRdb has only the in-frame clones, and not every one. The sample yields tens of thousands of clones, without any singletons. This sample was taken from a study of T cells after posttransplantation cyclophosphamide. Study-wide results and limits: Skin or GI-infiltrating T cells shared few TRB sequences with blood. Donor-recipient repertoire similarity was low at 1-2 months, rising over year one.

The clonotype was recovered from a male patient in his late teens or twenties who received an allogeneic stem cell transplant from a related donor, was CMV-positive, and had no GVHD. Some T cells may be provided by the graft donor. The sequencing used PBMCs, collected after allogeneic stem cell transplant with posttransplant cyclophosphamide. The V and J genes are TRBV5-1 and TRBJ1-6, with 8 bases fitting TRBD1. As DNA, the CDR3 is TGCGCCAGCAGCTTTTCTGGACAGGGTTCACCCCTCCACTTT. It is translated as CASSFSGQGSPLHF.